This TCR beta chain came from a study of blood T cell repertoires in COVID-19. Looking at the study overall: COVID-19 samples from acute and convalescent phases originated in the United States, Italy and Spain. T cells, B-cell-depleted T cells, or PBMCs provided the cDNA or gDNA that served as material.

The CDR3 has 16 amino acids. Trimming left V 3 bases short and J 0 bases short, with 10 bases between. Germline CDR1 is SGHKS and CDR2 is YYEKEE (reference sequence). Authors' methods: By means of reference gene primer amplification, nucleated cell counts were estimated. Measured with immunoSEQ multiplex PCR; TCRdb has only the in-frame clones, and not every one. V, J and clone size are taken as reported in that table, and D and trimming were inferred from the DNA itself. The table includes about 240,000 clones, roughly nine tenths detected once. The specimen was peripheral blood. This chain uses TRBV5-5 with TRBJ2-6, with D maybe TRBD1 (5 bases). This TCR came from a man aged 55 to 69 who had recovered from COVID-19. As DNA, the CDR3 is TGTGCCAGCAGCTCAGACAGTTACTCTGGGGCCAACGTCCTGACTTTC. Its protein product is CASSSDSYSGANVLTF.